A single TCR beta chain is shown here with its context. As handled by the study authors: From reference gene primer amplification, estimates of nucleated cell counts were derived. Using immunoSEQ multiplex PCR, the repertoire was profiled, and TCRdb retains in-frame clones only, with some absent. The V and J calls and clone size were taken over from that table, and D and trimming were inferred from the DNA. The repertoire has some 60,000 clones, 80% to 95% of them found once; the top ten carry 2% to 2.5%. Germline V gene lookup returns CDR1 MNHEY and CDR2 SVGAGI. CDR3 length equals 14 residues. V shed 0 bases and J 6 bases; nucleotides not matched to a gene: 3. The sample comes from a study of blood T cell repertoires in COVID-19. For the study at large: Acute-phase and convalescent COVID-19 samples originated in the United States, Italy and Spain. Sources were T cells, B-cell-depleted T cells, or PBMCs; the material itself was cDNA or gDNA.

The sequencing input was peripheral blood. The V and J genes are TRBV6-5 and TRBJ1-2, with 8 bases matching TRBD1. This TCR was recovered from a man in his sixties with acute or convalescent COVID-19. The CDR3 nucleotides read TGTGCCAGCAGTTACTCGAGCAGGGGGCATGGCTACACCTTC. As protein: CASSYSSRGHGYTF.